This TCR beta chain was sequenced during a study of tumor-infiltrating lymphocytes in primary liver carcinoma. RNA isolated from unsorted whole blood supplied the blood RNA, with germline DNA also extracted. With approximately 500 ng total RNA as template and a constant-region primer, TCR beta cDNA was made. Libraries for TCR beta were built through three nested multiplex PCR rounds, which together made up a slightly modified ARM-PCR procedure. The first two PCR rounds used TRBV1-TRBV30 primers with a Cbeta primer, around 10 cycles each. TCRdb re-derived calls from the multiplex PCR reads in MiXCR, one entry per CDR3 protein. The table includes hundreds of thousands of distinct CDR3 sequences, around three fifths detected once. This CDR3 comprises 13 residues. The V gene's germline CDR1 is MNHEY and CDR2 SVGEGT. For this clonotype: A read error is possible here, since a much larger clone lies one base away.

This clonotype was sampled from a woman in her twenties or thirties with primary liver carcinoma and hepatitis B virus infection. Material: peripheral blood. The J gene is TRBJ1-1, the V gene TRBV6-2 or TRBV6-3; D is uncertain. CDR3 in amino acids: CASSLGWTTEAIF. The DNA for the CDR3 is TGTGCCAGCAGCTTAGGGTGGACCACTGAAGCTATCTTT.